Listed below are T cell receptor beta chains from one sample, sequenced in a study of T cell changes during pregnancy in multiple sclerosis. TCRdb keeps only in-frame clones here, not all; method: immunoSEQ multiplex PCR. The sample consists of some 59,000 clones, approximately 90% of them appearing once. The sequencing used peripheral blood, collected in the first trimester of pregnancy. The receptors were sampled from a female donor with multiple sclerosis, enrolled in a pregnancy study. Each CDR3 is given with its conserved first and last residue. The order of the fields is V gene, J gene, CDR3 protein.

v_gene: TRBV27
j_gene: TRBJ1-2
CDR3aa: CASSLVKEGGYTF

v_gene: TRBV27
j_gene: TRBJ2-1
CDR3aa: CASSLSQATHNEQFF

v_gene: TRBV29-1
j_gene: TRBJ2-5
CDR3aa: CSVDKGSGQETQYF

v_gene: TRBV11-2
j_gene: TRBJ2-3
CDR3aa: CASSLHFPLAGTTDTQYF

v_gene: TRBV6-1
j_gene: TRBJ1-1
CDR3aa: CASSEWVGGQGYLNTEAFF

v_gene: TRBV5-1
j_gene: TRBJ2-7
CDR3aa: CASSLSGTSGRAGDEQYF

v_gene: TRBV6-6
j_gene: TRBJ1-1
CDR3aa: CASSQKGGNTEAFF

v_gene: TRBV5-4
j_gene: TRBJ1-1
CDR3aa: CASSRPVQGSTEAFF

v_gene: TRBV30
j_gene: TRBJ2-2
CDR3aa: CAWTRGQGVTGELFF

v_gene: TRBV5-1
j_gene: TRBJ2-7
CDR3aa: CASSLATAGRAYEQYF

v_gene: TRBV30
j_gene: TRBJ1-2
CDR3aa: CAWMSPGGAYTF

v_gene: TRBV6-7
j_gene: TRBJ2-3
CDR3aa: CASRKQGASSTDTQYF

v_gene: TRBV10-3
j_gene: TRBJ2-2
CDR3aa: CAISETLNTGELFF

v_gene: TRBV6-6
j_gene: TRBJ1-1
CDR3aa: CASNLRTGKGTEAFF

v_gene: TRBV19
j_gene: TRBJ2-3
CDR3aa: CASRKTGGGDTQYF

v_gene: TRBV7-6
j_gene: TRBJ1-4
CDR3aa: CASSYGTGVLYNEKLFF

v_gene: TRBV27
j_gene: TRBJ2-5
CDR3aa: CASSPGTSGQETQYF

v_gene: TRBV19
j_gene: TRBJ1-4
CDR3aa: CASRHRGQGSNEKLFF

v_gene: TRBV11-2
j_gene: TRBJ2-5
CDR3aa: CASSLGAASGRGETQYF

v_gene: TRBV18
j_gene: TRBJ1-5
CDR3aa: CASSTRDTNQPQHF

v_gene: TRBV9
j_gene: TRBJ1-1
CDR3aa: CASSVGGESEAFF

v_gene: TRBV6-1
j_gene: TRBJ1-5
CDR3aa: CASSGRGASSNQPQHF

v_gene: TRBV6-1
j_gene: TRBJ2-3
CDR3aa: CASSEAGREGRDTQYF

v_gene: TRBV5-6
j_gene: TRBJ1-1
CDR3aa: CASSEETTGAFGTEAFF

v_gene: TRBV6-4
j_gene: TRBJ2-1
CDR3aa: CASSAETGNSEQFF

v_gene: TRBV16
j_gene: TRBJ2-5
CDR3aa: CASSQRYQETQYF

v_gene: TRBV27
j_gene: TRBJ2-2
CDR3aa: CASSPTSLAHTGELFF

v_gene: TRBV9
j_gene: TRBJ2-3
CDR3aa: CASSVPLDASTDTQYF

v_gene: TRBV7-6
j_gene: TRBJ2-3
CDR3aa: CASSLGTRFGTDTQYF

v_gene: TRBV10-3
j_gene: TRBJ1-2
CDR3aa: CATDGPDYDRRNYGYTF

v_gene: TRBV6-5
j_gene: TRBJ2-3
CDR3aa: CASSPSLQIVTQYF

v_gene: TRBV7-8
j_gene: TRBJ2-5
CDR3aa: CASSRNRGRATQYF

v_gene: TRBV20-1
j_gene: TRBJ1-1
CDR3aa: CSARRLTEAFF

v_gene: TRBV5-1
j_gene: TRBJ2-3
CDR3aa: CASSLVRAADTQYF

v_gene: TRBV10-3
j_gene: TRBJ2-3
CDR3aa: CAIMEAGGEADTQYF

v_gene: TRBV7-2
j_gene: TRBJ1-2
CDR3aa: CASSRSTGSGGYTF

v_gene: TRBV30
j_gene: TRBJ2-3
CDR3aa: CAWSVNADTQYF

v_gene: TRBV30
j_gene: TRBJ2-2
CDR3aa: CAWTRSSTGELFF

v_gene: TRBV2
j_gene: TRBJ1-5
CDR3aa: CASSEFNNQPQHF

v_gene: TRBV5-1
j_gene: TRBJ2-7
CDR3aa: CASRGTSGTEQYF